This record looks at one TCR beta chain sequence and its context. Its specificity is not known. Sequenced by immunoSEQ multiplex PCR; TCRdb stores in-frame clones only, minus some. Here the sample spans 70,000 or so clones, around 73% being singletons. These data are taken from a study of vaccination effects on CD4 cells after COVID-19. Study as a whole: Viral peptide pools were used in the ViraFEST assay to expand antigen-specific CD4+ T cells, and sequencing came afterward. Overall study results and limits: Marked clonal contraction of both clone types appeared late after vaccination.

In germline, CDR1 is SGHRS, CDR2 YFSETQ. V gave up 1 base and J gave up 3 bases; unmatched junction bases: 15. The CDR3 extends over 19 amino acids. When about ten days of culture had elapsed, CD4+ T cells were isolated. Vaccine administered to participants consisted of two doses of either BNT162b2 or mRNA-1273. Vaccine recipients had no previous SARS-CoV-2 infection; their nucleocapsid antibodies were negative. It was on days 3 and 7 that half the medium was replaced with IL-2 medium. Sequencing was performed on CD4+ T cells from PBMCs cultured without peptide, taken after COVID-19 vaccination. V and J are TRBV5-1 and TRBJ2-5, with 10 bases aligning to TRBD2. The TCR was taken from a human donor who received a COVID-19 vaccine. This CDR3 reads CASSLTLASGGWEKETQYF. The CDR3 nucleotides read TGCGCCAGCAGCTTGACTCTGGCTAGCGGGGGTTGGGAGAAAGAGACCCAGTACTTC.